Below are 27 T cell receptor beta chains sequenced from a single sample in a study of cytomegalovirus exposure and HLA in healthy donors. Primers included in the PCR were 60 Vbeta and 13 Jbeta primers. Sequenced by immunoSEQ multiplex PCR; TCRdb stores in-frame clones only, minus some. The table includes over 65,000 clones, around 77% detected once. The sample comprised PBMCs. The origin of the receptors is a man aged 50 to 60 in good health and CMV-seronegative.

The gene calls are TRBV25-1 and TRBJ2-1, with 8 bases identical to TRBD2. The CDR3 spans 15 residues. J was trimmed by 9 bases and V by 6 bases; bases with no gene match: 13. From germline, CDR1 is MGHDK and CDR2 SYGVNS. The CDR3 protein is CASSETGGREAEQFF. The CDR3 DNA is TGTGCCAGCAGCGAAACGGGGGGGAGGGAAGCTGAGCAGTTCTTC.

The count of this clone is one. This sequence joins TRBV6-5 and TRBJ1-5; D not certain. The germline V gene encodes CDR1 MNHEY and CDR2 SVGAGI. Trimming removed 7 bases from V and 2 bases from J, with 12 bases in between. This CDR3 has 14 amino acids. The CDR3 loop is CASIRENGNQPQHF. CDR3 coding DNA: TGTGCCAGCATAAGGGAGAATGGCAATCAGCCCCAGCATTTT.

The gene calls are TRBV6-1 and TRBJ2-1; D may be TRBD2 (7 bases). The CDR3 is 15 amino acids. Germline CDR1 and CDR2: MNHNS and SASEGT. Trimming stripped 8 bases from V and 4 bases from J, with 18 bases between. CDR3 sequence (DNA): TGTGCCAGCGTTTCGGGGGGCTTGGGTTACAATGAGCAGTTCTTC. Translation: CASVSGGLGYNEQFF.

V is TRBV5-1 and J is TRBJ2-5, with TRBD1 identical over 7 bases. The CDR3 contains 13 residues. Germline assignment: CDR1 SGHRS and CDR2 YFSETQ. V gave up 7 bases and J gave up 2 bases; unmatched junction bases: 5. CDR3 sequence: CASGAGGQETQYF. The DNA for the CDR3 is TGCGCCAGCGGCGCAGGGGGACAAGAGACCCAGTACTTC.

This clone has a handful of counts. Written as DNA, the CDR3 is TGCGCCAGCAGCTTGAGTCCGTGGGGAGCAACTAATGAAAAACTGTTTTTT. Its translation: CASSLSPWGATNEKLFF. V usage is TRBV5-1 and J usage is TRBJ1-4, with D unresolved. This CDR3 is 17 amino acids long. Germline values: CDR1 SGHRS, CDR2 YFSETQ. With 1 base removed from V and 0 bases from J, the gap between germline ends came to 13 bases.

V usage is TRBV4-3 and J usage is TRBJ2-5; D unresolved. Germline CDR1 LGHNA, CDR2 YSLEER. This CDR3 region has 16 residues. The ends were cut back, 5 bases at V and 5 bases at J, with 21 bases in the middle. CDR3 in amino acids: CASSKTFQAYWETQYF. The CDR3 bases are TGCGCCAGCAGCAAAACCTTCCAGGCTTACTGGGAGACCCAGTACTTC.

J is TRBJ2-3 and V is TRBV19; D is possibly TRBD1 (8 bases). This CDR3 contains 14 residues. Germline values: CDR1 LNHDA, CDR2 SQIVND (reference sequence). V lost 6 bases, J lost 4 bases, and 14 bases lay in between. The CDR3 loop is CASRNRGGPDTQYF. DNA of the CDR3: TGTGCCAGTAGAAACAGGGGGGGCCCAGATACGCAGTATTTT.

This chain uses TRBV7-2 with TRBJ2-5; 13 positions agree with TRBD2. The J call is uncertain, as TRBJ2-7 better fits the DNA end. Germline lookup yields CDR1 SGHTA and CDR2 FQGNSA. The CDR3 consists of 15 residues. CDR3 amino acids: CASRRTSGGTYEQYF. In DNA, the CDR3 is TGTGCCAGCAGACGGACTAGCGGGGGCACCTACGAGCAGTACTTC.

The chain couples TRBV19 to TRBJ2-5; the D gene is possibly TRBD2 (7 bases). The CDR3 is 15 amino acids. The V gene's germline CDR1 is LNHDA and CDR2 SQIVND (reference sequence). V gave up 7 bases and J gave up 3 bases, with 18 bases separating them. The CDR3 loop is CASKRGGLGEETQYF. CDR3 coding DNA: TGTGCCAGTAAGAGGGGGGGGCTTGGGGAAGAGACCCAGTACTTC.

V is TRBV9 and J is TRBJ1-2; maybe TRBD1 (6 bases). Germline CDR1 reads SGDLS; CDR2 reads YYNGEE. Trimming left V 0 bases short and J 3 bases short, with 9 bases between. CDR3 length: 14 amino acids. The CDR3 bases are TGTGCCAGCAGCGTAGCTCCAGGGGACTATGGCTACACCTTC. This encodes CASSVAPGDYGYTF.

The J gene is TRBJ2-3, the V gene TRBV19; 12 positions match TRBD2. The V gene's germline CDR1 is LNHDA and CDR2 SQIVND (reference sequence). V lost 5 bases, J lost 2 bases, and 5 bases stayed unmatched. The CDR3 totals 16 residues. The CDR3 spells CASSPTSGGPTDTQYF. The CDR3 region has the DNA TGTGCCAGTAGTCCAACTAGCGGGGGGCCCACAGATACGCAGTATTTT.

For this clone: The junction departs from the called germline gene at one end, perhaps through a read error. The chain couples TRBV7-9 to TRBJ1-5, with 8 bases fitting TRBD1. This CDR3 is built from 14 residues. Germline values: CDR1 SEHNR, CDR2 FQNEAQ (reference sequence). The CDR3 DNA reads as TGTTCCAGCACGCAGGGGGCCGACAATCAGCCCCAGCATTTT. Residues: CSSTQGADNQPQHF.

Regarding this clone: One junction end disagrees with the germline gene, perhaps due to a read error. The genes are TRBV7-9 and TRBJ1-4, with 7 bases that match TRBD1. The germline V gene has CDR1 SEHNR and CDR2 FQNEAQ (reference sequence). The CDR3 has 17 amino acids. The CDR3 loop is CSSSLEGNRGTNEKLFF. Written as DNA, the CDR3 is TGTTCCAGCAGCTTAGAAGGGAACAGGGGCACTAATGAAAAACTGTTTTTT.

V gene TRBV4-3 combines with J gene TRBJ2-1; D is unclear. CDR3 length: 14 residues. The V end lost 0 bases, the J end lost 8 bases, and 11 bases lay between the germline ends. In germline, CDR1 is LGHNA, CDR2 YSLEER. CDR3 in amino acids: CASSQDQLSDEQFF. The CDR3 DNA reads as TGCGCCAGCAGCCAAGATCAACTGTCCGATGAGCAGTTCTTC.

The rearrangement uses TRBV6-1 and TRBJ1-2; 7 bases align to TRBD1. V trimming: 7 bases; J trimming: 1 base; junction bases outside the gene matches: 3. The CDR3 consists of 13 residues. Looked up from germline, CDR1 is MNHNS and CDR2 is SASEGT. CDR3 sequence reads: CASKGTVNYGYTF. CDR3 nucleotides: TGTGCCAGCAAAGGGACAGTTAACTATGGCTACACCTTC.

The V call is TRBV27, the J call TRBJ1-5; no definite D call. V lost 5 bases and J 1 base, leaving 9 bases between the germline ends. The CDR3 sequence is 14 residues long. The germline V gene encodes CDR1 MNHEY and CDR2 SMNVEV (reference sequence). The chain's CDR3 is CASSQLRSNQPQHF. DNA for the CDR3: TGTGCCAGCAGTCAATTGAGGAGCAATCAGCCCCAGCATTTT.

The CDR3 reads CASSYSSGGSEQYF. The CDR3, as DNA: TGTGCCAGCAGTTACTCTAGCGGGGGAAGTGAGCAGTACTTC. The chain links TRBV6-5 to TRBJ2-7; TRBD2 agrees at 9 bases. This CDR3 region has 14 residues. V shed 0 bases and J 7 bases; nucleotides not matched to a gene: 4. Germline values: CDR1 MNHEY, CDR2 SVGAGI.

The rearrangement joins TRBV13 to TRBJ2-2; TRBD1 might be the D (6 bases). V lost 5 bases and J lost 5, with 15 bases in between. Germline-derived CDR1 and CDR2 are PRHDT and FYEKMQ (reference sequence). The CDR3 loop spans 15 amino acids. CDR3 residues: CASSLKTGKTGELFF. Here the CDR3 DNA reads TGTGCCAGCAGCCTCAAAACAGGGAAAACCGGGGAGCTGTTTTTT.

The chain uses TRBV14 and TRBJ2-7; D gene unclear. The CDR3 is 14 residues long. Germline assignment: CDR1 SGHDN and CDR2 FVKESK. Deletions cut 2 bases from V and 4 bases from J, with 12 bases between. The CDR3 sequence: CASSQFTGPYEQYF. The CDR3 DNA sequence: TGTGCCAGCAGCCAATTTACGGGTCCGTACGAGCAGTACTTC.

This clone was seen a single time. The chain is built from TRBV7-8 and TRBJ1-1, with D unclear. CDR3 size: 14 residues. Germline assignment: CDR1 SGHVS and CDR2 FQNEAQ. V lost 5 bases and J 2 bases, leaving 12 bases between the germline ends. This CDR3 reads CASSRGWLNTEAFF. CDR3 nucleotide sequence: TGTGCCAGCAGCCGCGGTTGGTTAAACACTGAAGCTTTCTTT.

This chain joins TRBV18 and TRBJ1-4; D gene uncertain. The germline V gene encodes CDR1 KGHSH and CDR2 LQKENI. V dropped 5 bases and J dropped 2 bases, with 9 bases sitting between them. The CDR3 runs to 14 residues. CDR3: CASSVQTTNEKLFF. The CDR3 coding sequence is TGTGCCAGCTCAGTACAAACGACTAATGAAAAACTGTTTTTT.

The V and J genes are TRBV4-3 and TRBJ2-7; 11 nucleotides align to TRBD1. The germline V gene encodes CDR1 LGHNA and CDR2 YSLEER. The J segment lost 3 bases and the V segment lost 4 bases, leaving 2 bases of the junction unmatched. The CDR3 sequence is 14 residues long. The CDR3 loop is CASSPGTGGYEQYF. Written as DNA, the CDR3 is TGCGCCAGCAGCCCCGGGACAGGGGGCTACGAGCAGTACTTC.

The genes are TRBV2 and TRBJ2-2, with 11 bases lining up with TRBD2. The CDR3 has 17 amino acids. Germline loops: CDR1 SNHLY, CDR2 FYNNEI. The trim removed 6 bases at V and 6 bases at J, leaving 12 bases unmatched. As DNA, the CDR3 is TGTGCCAGCAGCAAGACTAGCGGGGCCAAAGTTGCCGGGGAGCTGTTTTTT. Residues: CASSKTSGAKVAGELFF.

V is TRBV28 and J is TRBJ1-4; no clear D. This CDR3 contains 15 residues. Germline V gives CDR1 MDHEN, CDR2 SYDVKM. The V gene lost 3 bases and the J gene lost 2 bases, with 10 bases spanning the gap. The CDR3 region has the DNA TGTGCCAGCAGTTTCGAGCGGGAGACTAATGAAAAACTGTTTTTT. Protein: CASSFERETNEKLFF.

The chain recombines TRBV28 with TRBJ1-1, with D maybe TRBD1 (5 bases). V was pared by 3 bases and J by 1 base, with 9 bases between. From germline, CDR1 is MDHEN and CDR2 SYDVKM. The CDR3 extends over 14 amino acids. The CDR3 DNA is TGTGCCAGCAGTTTGAGGCAGGGGAACACTGAAGCTTTCTTT. Translating it yields CASSLRQGNTEAFF. The full variable domain, its missing parts supplied by reference TRBV28 and TRBJ1-1, is DVKVTQSSRYLVKRTGEKVFLECVQDMDHENMFWYRQDPGLGLRLIYFSYDVKMKEKGDIPEGYSVSREKKERFSLILESASTNQTSMYLCASSLRQGNTEAFFGQGTRLTVV.

Only a few counts were recorded for this clone. The chain uses TRBV15 and TRBJ1-5, with D tentatively TRBD1 (5 bases). The CDR3 covers 15 residues. Trimming took 0 bases from V and 3 from J, leaving 9 bases between them. Germline CDR1 reads LNHNV; CDR2 reads YYDKDF (reference sequence). CDR3 protein: CATSRDKGYNQPQHF. Written as DNA, the CDR3 is TGTGCCACCAGCAGAGATAAGGGGTACAATCAGCCCCAGCATTTT.

The chain is built from TRBV9 and TRBJ1-2; perhaps TRBD1 as D (6 bases). The V end lost 3 bases, the J end lost 5 bases, and 20 bases lay between the germline ends. Germline CDR1 is SGDLS and CDR2 is YYNGEE. This CDR3 region has 16 residues. The CDR3 protein is CASSAGGPLLVYGYTF. CDR3 bases: TGTGCCAGCAGCGCCGGGGGGCCTTTGTTAGTGTATGGCTACACCTTC. Full variable domain (rest looked up from reference TRBV9 and TRBJ1-2): DSGVTQTPKHLITATGQRVTLRCSPRSGDLSVYWYQQSLDQGLQFLIQYYNGEERAKGNILERFSAQQFPDLHSELNLSSLELGDSALYFCASSAGGPLLVYGYTFGSGTRLTVV.